This T cell receptor (beta chain) is from a study of T cells in Graves' hyperthyroidism and ophthalmopathy. Study results and caveats: Clonotypes that were expanded in thyroid above 0.001 mostly appeared in blood too.

This clonotype showed up just a few times. What it recognizes is unknown. An absence of ophthalmopathy progression within 18 months meant stable Graves' hyperthyroidism. Not enrolled were patients with uncontrolled infection, other autoimmune disease, pregnancy or lactation. Researchers took RNA transcripts and amplified the TCR beta CDR3 regions from them. The study used the HTBI primer set for a first-round RT-PCR of the TCR CDR3. TCRdb reanalysed the multiplex PCR reads using MiXCR and keeps one entry per CDR3 protein. The sample contains roughly 700,000 distinct CDR3 sequences, over 35% of which appear only once. This CDR3 is 15 amino acids long. Losses at the gene ends were 0 bases for V and 7 bases for J; bases not matched to a gene: 3. CDR1 is SGHRS and CDR2 is YFSETQ in the germline V gene.

Source material: blood. The sequence was obtained from a middle-aged woman with Graves' hyperthyroidism. The chain joins TRBV5-1 to TRBJ1-6; 8 bases line up with TRBD1. The CDR3 reads CASSLARTGNSPLHF. Written as DNA, the CDR3 is TGCGCCAGCAGCTTGGCCAGGACAGGGAATTCACCCCTCCACTTT.